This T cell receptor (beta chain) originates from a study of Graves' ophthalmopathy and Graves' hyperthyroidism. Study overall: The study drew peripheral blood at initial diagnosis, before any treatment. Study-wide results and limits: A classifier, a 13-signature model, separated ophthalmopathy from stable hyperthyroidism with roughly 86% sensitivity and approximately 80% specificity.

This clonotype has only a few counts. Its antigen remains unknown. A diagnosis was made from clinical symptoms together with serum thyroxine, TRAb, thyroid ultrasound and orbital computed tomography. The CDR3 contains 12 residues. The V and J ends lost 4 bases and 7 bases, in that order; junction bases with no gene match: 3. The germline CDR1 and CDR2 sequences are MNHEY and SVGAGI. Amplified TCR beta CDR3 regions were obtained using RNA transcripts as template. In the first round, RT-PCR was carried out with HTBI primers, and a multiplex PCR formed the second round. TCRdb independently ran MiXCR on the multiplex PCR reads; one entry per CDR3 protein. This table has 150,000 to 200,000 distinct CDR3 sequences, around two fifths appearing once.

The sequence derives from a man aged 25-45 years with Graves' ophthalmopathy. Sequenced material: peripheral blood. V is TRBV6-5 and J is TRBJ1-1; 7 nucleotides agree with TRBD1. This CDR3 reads CASSWDSLEAFF. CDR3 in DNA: TGTGCCAGCAGTTGGGACAGCCTTGAAGCTTTCTTT.